These 24 T cell receptor beta chains came from one sample sequenced in a study of T cells in Graves' hyperthyroidism and ophthalmopathy. Using RNA transcripts as the source, TCR beta CDR3 regions were amplified. Carried out on the TCR CDR3, a first-round RT-PCR used the HTBI primer set. In TCRdb, the multiplex PCR reads were re-called with MiXCR into one record per CDR3 protein. The profile shows fewer than 350,000 distinct CDR3 sequences, roughly 13% of them singletons. Sequences were obtained from blood. The receptor source for this set is a woman aged 40 to 50 with Graves' hyperthyroidism.

This clonotype appeared many times. The CDR3 reads CASSLEATWNTEAFF. The CDR3 bases are TGTGCCAGCAGCTTGGAGGCGACCTGGAACACTGAAGCTTTCTTT. The rearrangement joins TRBV5-6 to TRBJ1-1, with D unresolved. The CDR3 consists of 15 residues. Germline loops: CDR1 SGHDT, CDR2 YYEEEE. V was trimmed by 0 bases and J by 1 base, leaving 10 bases between them.

This clonotype came up a few times. The rearrangement uses TRBV4-1 and TRBJ1-1, with a weak D call TRBD1 (6 bases). The CDR3 extends over 14 amino acids. The V and J ends lost 4 bases and 4 bases respectively, with 13 bases between them. Germline V gene sequence: CDR1 MGHRA, CDR2 YSYEKL. In DNA form, the CDR3 reads TGCGCCAGCAGCCCGATGACAGGCTTCACTGAAGCTTTCTTT. Protein product: CASSPMTGFTEAFF.

The table lists this clonotype with a few counts. The V and J genes are TRBV4-2 and TRBJ2-1; D gene uncertain. Between the trimmed V and J ends, which lost 0 bases and 9 bases, there was a span of 12 bases. There are 14 residues in the CDR3. The germline CDR1 and CDR2 sequences are LGHNA and YNFKEQ. As DNA, the CDR3 is TGTGCCAGCAGCCAAGATCTCCCTTCTGGTGAGCAGTTCTTC. It encodes CASSQDLPSGEQFF.

In its sample, this clonotype was seen many times. The J gene is TRBJ2-7, the V gene TRBV11-3; D is undetermined. The CDR3 has 13 amino acids. Per germline, CDR1 SGHNT and CDR2 YENEEA. Between the trimmed V and J ends, which lost 1 base and 7 bases, there was a span of 11 bases. The CDR3 sequence is CASSLGAKGEQYF. In nucleotides, the CDR3 is TGTGCCAGCAGCTTAGGTGCAAAGGGTGAGCAGTACTTC.

This clonotype was found many times. The chain couples TRBV27 to TRBJ2-1; the match to TRBD2 covers 11 bases. Trimming at V came to 6 bases and at J to 7 bases, leaving 8 bases not matched to a gene. The CDR3 runs to 15 residues. Germline V gene lookup returns CDR1 MNHEY and CDR2 SMNVEV (reference sequence). The CDR3 coding sequence is TGTGCCAGCAGCCCCGGGACTAGCGGCCGAAATGAGCAGTTCTTC. It specifies CASSPGTSGRNEQFF.

In its sample, this clonotype was seen a few times. The gene calls are TRBV9 and TRBJ1-2, with D unclear. Between the trimmed V and J ends, which lost 0 bases and 3 bases, there was a span of 6 bases. This CDR3 comprises 13 residues. Germline loops: CDR1 SGDLS, CDR2 YYNGEE. The chain's CDR3 is CASSVVSDYGYTF. In nucleotides, the CDR3 is TGTGCCAGCAGCGTAGTGTCGGACTATGGCTACACCTTC.

This clonotype was observed many times. The V gene is TRBV3-1, the J gene TRBJ1-2; TRBD1 aligns across 8 bases. There are 13 residues in the CDR3. V was clipped by 3 bases and J by 8 bases; unmatched bases: 5. Germline V CDR1 and CDR2: LGHDT, YNNKEL (reference sequence). CDR3 bases: TGTGCCAGCAGCCATCTGGACAGGGACGGCTACACCTTC. Protein: CASSHLDRDGYTF.

This clonotype was seen more than once but under ten times. One base away lies a much larger clone, so this may be a sequencing read error. The chain has TRBV15 and TRBJ2-5, with TRBD2 matching 11 bases. The CDR3 loop spans 15 amino acids. CDR1 and CDR2 from the germline V gene are LNHNV and YYDKDF (reference sequence). V shed 5 bases, J shed 5 bases, and the junction held 7 bases outside the gene matches. The CDR3 DNA reads as TGTGCCACCAGCCCATGGGCTAGCGGGAGGGAGACCCAGTACTTC. Translating gives CATSPWASGRETQYF.

This clonotype showed up just a few times. V and J are TRBV20-1 and TRBJ2-7; the match to TRBD1 covers 10 bases. V lost 5 bases to trimming and J lost 2 bases; unmatched junction nucleotides: 6. The length of the CDR3 is 14 residues. Per germline, CDR1 DFQATT and CDR2 SNEGSKA (reference sequence). The CDR3: CSAPGQGSAYEQYF. The CDR3 DNA follows: TGCAGTGCTCCGGGACAGGGGTCGGCCTACGAGCAGTACTTC.

Many counts were recorded for this clonotype. The CDR3 loop is CASNLSGRPPDTQYF. The CDR3, as DNA: TGCGCCAGCAACTTAAGCGGGAGACCCCCAGATACGCAGTATTTT. The V and J genes are TRBV5-1 and TRBJ2-3, with 8 bases lining up with TRBD2. Germline CDR1 and CDR2: SGHRS and YFSETQ. The CDR3 is made up of 15 amino acids. V trimming: 6 bases; J trimming: 4 bases; junction bases outside the gene matches: 10.

This clonotype was counted many times. The chain has TRBV6-5 and TRBJ1-1; D unresolved. Germline V gene sequence: CDR1 MNHEY, CDR2 SVGAGI. The CDR3 extends over 15 amino acids. Trimming removed 2 bases at V and 3 bases at J, with 13 bases between. In DNA, the CDR3 is TGTGCCAGCAGTTACACCATTACCTTTGACACTGAAGCTTTCTTT. Translated, it gives CASSYTITFDTEAFF.

The chain carries TRBV9 and TRBJ2-7, with D maybe TRBD1 (5 bases). Per germline, CDR1 SGDLS and CDR2 YYNGEE. V was shortened by 0 bases and J by 7 bases, with 14 bases between the two germline ends. The length of the CDR3 is 14 residues. In DNA form, the CDR3 reads TGTGCCAGCAGCGTAGGACAGATGGCTTGGGAGCAGTACTTC. It encodes CASSVGQMAWEQYF.

A few counts support this clonotype. J is TRBJ2-1 and V is TRBV4-1, with D unresolved. V dropped 2 bases and J dropped 5 bases, with 10 bases sitting between them. This CDR3 has 14 residues. CDR1 and CDR2 (germline): MGHRA, YSYEKL. The CDR3 DNA is TGCGCCAGCAGCCAATGGGCAGAAGACAATGAGCAGTTCTTC. This sequence encodes CASSQWAEDNEQFF.

This clonotype was observed at least ten times. The rearrangement uses TRBV7-8 and TRBJ2-5, with D hard to call. This CDR3 is 12 amino acids long. The V and J ends lost 4 bases and 0 bases respectively, with 3 bases between them. Germline values: CDR1 SGHVS, CDR2 FQNEAQ. DNA of the CDR3: TGTGCCAGCAGCTCATACCAAGAGACCCAGTACTTC. It encodes CASSSYQETQYF.

The sample holds many counts of this clonotype. This rearrangement joins TRBV12-3 or TRBV12-4 to TRBJ2-7; D unclear. CDR3 length: 13 amino acids. Trimming left V 8 bases short and J 0 bases short, with 11 bases between. CDR3 coding DNA: TGTGCCAGCGCCGATATTGTCTCCTACGAGCAGTACTTC. Encoded protein: CASADIVSYEQYF.

This clonotype was counted ten times or more. The rearrangement joins TRBV7-2 to TRBJ2-3; 8 bases agree with TRBD2. The CDR3 extends over 15 amino acids. Trimming at V came to 1 base and at J to 2 bases, leaving 2 bases not matched to a gene. Germline V gene lookup returns CDR1 SGHTA and CDR2 FQGNSA. The CDR3 protein is CASSLGSGNTDTQYF. CDR3 in DNA: TGTGCCAGCAGCTTAGGTAGCGGGAACACAGATACGCAGTATTTT.

The table lists this clonotype with many counts. The chain carries TRBV11-3 and TRBJ2-3; the D is unclear. The CDR3 has 14 amino acids. CDR1 is SGHNT, CDR2 YENEEA, per germline. The V and J ends lost 1 base and 0 bases respectively, with 5 bases between them. For the CDR3, the DNA is TGTGCCAGCAGCTTAGGGCGTAGCACAGATACGCAGTATTTT. This encodes CASSLGRSTDTQYF.

Ten or more counts support this clonotype. V usage is TRBV30 and J usage is TRBJ2-5; 9 bases match TRBD1. The J segment lost 4 bases and the V segment lost 0 bases, leaving 6 bases of the junction unmatched. The CDR3 sequence is 15 residues long. Germline V gives CDR1 GTSNPN, CDR2 SVGIG (reference sequence). Here the CDR3 reads CAWSVPTGGGETQYF. DNA of the CDR3: TGTGCCTGGAGTGTACCGACAGGGGGAGGAGAGACCCAGTACTTC.

The sample holds a few counts of this clonotype. The CDR3 loop reads CASSFTGSYEQYF. In nucleotides, the CDR3 is TGTGCCAGCAGTTTCACAGGGTCCTACGAGCAGTACTTC. This sequence joins TRBV12-3 or TRBV12-4 and TRBJ2-7; the D gene is possibly TRBD1 (6 bases). Trimming shortened V by 3 bases and J by 1 base, and 7 bases separated the two germline ends. This CDR3 contains 13 residues.

The gene calls are TRBV7-2 and TRBJ2-1; 9 nucleotides match TRBD1. Germline V gene data show CDR1 as SGHTA and CDR2 as FQGNSA. The CDR3 totals 16 residues. With 5 bases clipped from V and 7 bases from J, the junction kept 12 bases outside the gene matches. This CDR3 is CASSHSIGTGRNEQFF. The CDR3 bases are TGTGCCAGCAGCCACTCAATTGGGACAGGGAGGAATGAGCAGTTCTTC.

This clonotype has a single count. The rearrangement uses TRBV2 and TRBJ2-7; 12 bases are a match to TRBD2. Germline CDR1 is SNHLY and CDR2 is FYNNEI. The V segment lost 8 bases and the J segment 7 bases; nucleotides outside the gene matches: 9. The CDR3 is 14 amino acids. CDR3 in amino acids: CASGRLAGVGEQYF. The CDR3 DNA reads as TGTGCCAGCGGCCGACTAGCGGGAGTTGGGGAGCAGTACTTC.

This clonotype was recorded many times. The CDR3 sequence: CASSRWGETQYF. The CDR3 nucleotides read TGTGCCAGCAGTCGATGGGGCGAGACCCAGTACTTC. The rearrangement joins TRBV2 to TRBJ2-5; maybe TRBD1 (5 bases). The CDR3 spans 12 residues. V was clipped by 5 bases and J by 5 bases, with 9 bases between them. In germline, CDR1 is SNHLY, CDR2 FYNNEI.

This clonotype has a count of ten or more. This sequence joins TRBV2 and TRBJ1-1; TRBD1 aligns across 9 bases. Per the germline V gene, CDR1 is SNHLY and CDR2 is FYNNEI. J was trimmed by 7 bases and V by 3 bases; bases with no gene match: 6. CDR3 length: 14 amino acids. CDR3 region: CASSDSDRGFEAFF. CDR3 coding DNA: TGTGCCAGCAGTGACAGCGACAGGGGGTTTGAAGCTTTCTTT. Using reference TRBV2 and TRBJ1-1 for the parts outside the CDR3, the full variable domain is EPEVTQTPSHQVTQMGQEVILRCVPISNHLYFYWYRQILGQKVEFLVSFYNNEISEKSEIFDDQFSVERPDGSNFTLKIRSTKLEDSAMYFCASSDSDRGFEAFFGQGTRLTVV.

This chain joins TRBV6-2 or TRBV6-3 and TRBJ2-3; TRBD2 matches 12 bases. V gave up 7 bases and J gave up 1 base; unmatched junction bases: 3. Germline assignment: CDR1 MNHEY and CDR2 SVGEGT. The CDR3 covers 15 residues. As DNA, the CDR3 is TGTGCCAGCAAACTAGCGGGAGGTGGCACAGATACGCAGTATTTT. Protein product: CASKLAGGGTDTQYF.